This is a list of T cell receptor beta chains from one sample in a study of T cell clones after liver transplantation. TCRdb's copy holds only in-frame clones and misses some; the assay was immunoSEQ multiplex PCR. The sample yields roughly 80,000 clones, about 84% seen once. The source material was CD4+ T cells from blood, sampled just over 45 months after liver transplant. Receptors were obtained from a human patient who received a liver transplant. Some T cells here may be from the graft donor. Both conserved end residues are part of each CDR3. A D gene is named only where the DNA matches it firmly. A row's size may be missing; if present it is once, few, many or a size class.

TRBV7-2	.	once	TRBJ2-1	TGTGCCAGCAGGATGGACAGCTCCTACAATGAGCAGTTCTTC	CASRMDSSYNEQFF
TRBV2	TRBD2	.	TRBJ2-1	TGTGCCAGCAGGACTAGCGGGAGGAGGGATGAGCAGTTCTTC	CASRTSGRRDEQFF
TRBV11-3	.	.	TRBJ2-7	TGTGCCAGCAGCTTAGGCGAGAGCTACGAGCAGTACTTC	CASSLGESYEQYF
TRBV19	TRBD2	.	TRBJ2-3	TGTGCCAGTAGTTTCCGACTAGCGGTAGATACGCAGTATTTT	CASSFRLAVDTQYF
TRBV5-1	.	.	TRBJ1-5	TGCGCCAGCAGCTTGGCAGGGTTCGGCAATCAGCCCCAGCATTTT	CASSLAGFGNQPQHF
TRBV5-7	.	.	TRBJ2-7	TGTGCCAGCAGTCGGGACGGAGCCTACGAGCAGTACTTC	CASSRDGAYEQYF
TRBV4-3	.	.	TRBJ1-2	TGCGCCAGCAGCCCTCGACAGGCTAACTATGGCTACACCTTC	CASSPRQANYGYTF
TRBV28	.	.	TRBJ1-1	TGTGCCAGCAGTACTCAGGGGCGGGATACTGAAGCTTTCTTT	CASSTQGRDTEAFF
TRBV6-5	.	.	TRBJ1-5	TGTGCCAGCAGCCCTCGGGGGGGCAACCAGCCCCAGCATTTT	CASSPRGGNQPQHF
TRBV4-3	.	once	TRBJ1-2	TGCGCCAGCAGCCAAGATTCCTTCGTCAGGGGCGGCTACACCTTC	CASSQDSFVRGGYTF
TRBV9	TRBD1	.	TRBJ2-2	TGTGCCAGCAGCAGAGGGACAGGGGTTGACACCGGGGAGCTGTTTTTT	CASSRGTGVDTGELFF
TRBV15	.	.	TRBJ1-3	TGTGCCACCAGCAGAGATCAGTTTTTGGAGGGGGTGTACTCTTCTGGAAACACCATATATTTT	CATSRDQFLEGVYSSGNTIYF
TRBV6-5	.	.	TRBJ1-2	TGTGCCAGCAGTTCTTTAGGGGGCTATGGCTACACCTTC	CASSSLGGYGYTF
TRBV2	.	once	TRBJ1-2	TGTGCCAGCAGTGATTGGGGGGCGCTTGGTGGCTACACCTTC	CASSDWGALGGYTF
TRBV28	TRBD1	.	TRBJ2-7	TGTGCCAGCAGTCCTTCCGGGACAGGAAGTGGCGAGCAGTACTTC	CASSPSGTGSGEQYF
TRBV10-1	.	once	TRBJ2-4	TGCGCCAGCAGTGAGTCGCGCGGGAAAAACATTCAGTACTTC	CASSESRGKNIQYF
TRBV28	.	.	TRBJ2-3	TGTGCCAGCACCACCCTGACAGATACGCAGTATTTT	CASTTLTDTQYF
TRBV6-1	.	.	TRBJ1-2	TGTGCCAGCAAGGTGGCCGGAGCCGTAGGCTACACCTTC	CASKVAGAVGYTF
TRBV4-3	.	.	TRBJ2-7	TGCGCCAGCAGCCAAGTGATAGGGGCGGCCTACGAGCAGTACTTC	CASSQVIGAAYEQYF
TRBV6-4	TRBD1	.	TRBJ2-1	TGTGCCAGCAAGAGGGACAGCTCCTACAATGAGCAGTTCTTC	CASKRDSSYNEQFF
TRBV4-2	.	.	TRBJ2-3	TGTGCCAGCAGCCTACAGCCAGGAGATACGCAGTATTTT	CASSLQPGDTQYF
TRBV4-2	TRBD2	few	TRBJ2-2	TGTGCCAGCAGCCCCCTAGCGGGAGGCGACGCCGGGGAGCTGTTTTTT	CASSPLAGGDAGELFF
TRBV7-2	.	.	TRBJ1-1	TGTGCCAGCAGCTTGAGGAGCTGGAACACTGAAGCTTTCTTT	CASSLRSWNTEAFF
TRBV19	.	.	TRBJ1-5	TGTGCCAGTAGTATACGGTCAGGTTTTAATAGCAATCAGCCCCAGCATTTT	CASSIRSGFNSNQPQHF
TRBV28	.	.	TRBJ1-2	TGTGCCTCGTCGAACAGGGAGGAGGGCTATGGCTACACCTTC	CASSNREEGYGYTF
TRBV5-1	TRBD2	once	TRBJ2-1	TGCGCCAGCAGAGATGTTTGGTCAGGAAGACTAGCGGGAGAGGAGCAGTTCTTC	CASRDVWSGRLAGEEQFF
TRBV19	.	.	TRBJ2-4	TGTGCCGCTTCTAGTCCAGCCAAAAACATTCAGTACTTC	CAASSPAKNIQYF
TRBV5-8	TRBD2	.	TRBJ2-1	TGTGCCAGCAGCTTTAGGCCTAGCGGGAGCAATGAGCAGTTCTTC	CASSFRPSGSNEQFF
TRBV9	.	.	TRBJ1-1	TGTGCCAGCAGCGTAGGTCGGCGGACTGAAGCTTTCTTT	CASSVGRRTEAFF
TRBV10-3	.	.	TRBJ2-7	TGTGCCATCAGAGAGGGGGCGGGAGAACTCTACGAGCAGTACTTC	CAIREGAGELYEQYF
TRBV2	TRBD1	.	TRBJ1-3	TGTGCCAGCAGTGGACAGGGATTTGGAAACACCATATATTTT	CASSGQGFGNTIYF
TRBV6-6	TRBD1	.	TRBJ1-5	TGTGCCAGCAGTGCGCAGGGGGCAGGTGGTCAGCCCCAGCATTTT	CASSAQGAGGQPQHF
TRBV6-1	.	once	TRBJ1-5	TGTGCCAGCAGCCCCGGACCGTATAGCAATCAGCCCCAGCATTTT	CASSPGPYSNQPQHF
TRBV20-1	.	.	TRBJ2-3	TGCAGTGCTATCCCCTCAGATACGCAGTATTTT	CSAIPSDTQYF
TRBV4-1	.	.	TRBJ2-5	TGCGCCAGCAGCCTAGGGCGGCAAGAGACCCAGTACTTC	CASSLGRQETQYF
TRBV28	TRBD2	.	TRBJ2-3	TGTGCCAGCAACCCGAGGACTAGCGGGTGGGATACGCAGTATTTT	CASNPRTSGWDTQYF
TRBV12-1	.	.	TRBJ2-7	TGTGCCAGCAGCTCCTCTTTAGCGGGAGCAGGGGAGCAGTACTTC	CASSSSLAGAGEQYF
TRBV27	.	few	TRBJ2-2	TGTGCCAGCAGGAGGGAGAGAGGTAGTACCGGGGAGCTGTTTTTT	CASRRERGSTGELFF
TRBV6-5	.	once	TRBJ1-2	TGTGCCACCTCTGAGAACTATGGCTACACCTTC	CATSENYGYTF
TRBV27	.	.	TRBJ1-5	TGTGCCAGCAGTTCCAGGGGCGGCAATCAGCCCCAGCATTTT	CASSSRGGNQPQHF
TRBV27	TRBD1	once	TRBJ2-7	TGTGCCAGCAGTAACCGGGACAGGGGGTTGACCTACGAGCAGTACTTC	CASSNRDRGLTYEQYF
TRBV28	TRBD1	few	TRBJ2-3	TGTGCCAGCAGTGTGGGACAGGGGCAGGACTCTAGCACAGATACGCAGTATTTT	CASSVGQGQDSSTDTQYF
TRBV18	TRBD1	.	TRBJ1-1	TGTGCCAGCTCACCCGTAACAGGGGAGAACACTGAAGCTTTCTTT	CASSPVTGENTEAFF
TRBV6-6	.	.	TRBJ2-6	TGTGCCAGCAGTTACTCAGGGGTCGGGGCCAACGTCCTGACTTTC	CASSYSGVGANVLTF
TRBV5-1	.	.	TRBJ2-5	TGCGCCAGCAGCTTGGCTCTACAAGAGACCCAGTACTTC	CASSLALQETQYF
TRBV5-4	TRBD1	.	TRBJ2-5	TGTGCCAGCAGCGTGCCCGGGACAGGCCAAGAGACCCAGTACTTC	CASSVPGTGQETQYF
TRBV6-5	.	.	TRBJ2-1	TGTGCCAGCAGTTACACCTCGGACAATGAGCAGTTCTTC	CASSYTSDNEQFF
TRBV27	.	.	TRBJ2-7	TGTGCCAGCAGTTCCCCCAATATGTACGAGCAGTACTTC	CASSSPNMYEQYF